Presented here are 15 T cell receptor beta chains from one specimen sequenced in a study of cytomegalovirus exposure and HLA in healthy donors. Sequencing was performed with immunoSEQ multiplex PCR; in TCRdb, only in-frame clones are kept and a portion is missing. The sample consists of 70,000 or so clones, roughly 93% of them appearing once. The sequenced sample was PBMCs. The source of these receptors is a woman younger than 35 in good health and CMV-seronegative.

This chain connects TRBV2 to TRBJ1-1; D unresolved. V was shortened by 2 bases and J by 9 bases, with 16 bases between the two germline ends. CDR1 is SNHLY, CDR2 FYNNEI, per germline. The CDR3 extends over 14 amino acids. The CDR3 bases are TGTGCCAGCAGTGAAAACCGTGACTTAGTTAAAGCTTTCTTT. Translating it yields CASSENRDLVKAFF.

The CDR3 DNA follows: TGTGCCAGCAGCGCGACGGGAGGAGGCTATGGCTACACCTTC. Its protein product is CASSATGGGYGYTF. V gene TRBV9 combines with J gene TRBJ1-2; D is unresolved. V dropped 3 bases and J dropped 4 bases, with 13 bases sitting between them. This CDR3 is 14 amino acids long. Germline V gene sequence: CDR1 SGDLS, CDR2 YYNGEE. Filled out from reference TRBV9 and TRBJ1-2, the complete variable domain reads DSGVTQTPKHLITATGQRVTLRCSPRSGDLSVYWYQQSLDQGLQFLIQYYNGEERAKGNILERFSAQQFPDLHSELNLSSLELGDSALYFCASSATGGGYGYTFGSGTRLTVV.

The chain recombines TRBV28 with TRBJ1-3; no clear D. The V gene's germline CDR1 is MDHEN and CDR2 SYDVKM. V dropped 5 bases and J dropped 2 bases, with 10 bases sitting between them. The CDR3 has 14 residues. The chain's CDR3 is CASSLQKTGNTIYF. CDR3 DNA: TGTGCCAGCAGTCTACAGAAAACTGGAAACACCATATATTTT.

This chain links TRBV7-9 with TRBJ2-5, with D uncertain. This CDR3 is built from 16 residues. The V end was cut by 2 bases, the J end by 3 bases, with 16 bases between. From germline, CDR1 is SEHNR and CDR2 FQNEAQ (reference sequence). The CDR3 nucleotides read TGTGCCAGCAGCTTAATGACGACCGGGTGGAAAGAGACCCAGTACTTC. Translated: CASSLMTTGWKETQYF.

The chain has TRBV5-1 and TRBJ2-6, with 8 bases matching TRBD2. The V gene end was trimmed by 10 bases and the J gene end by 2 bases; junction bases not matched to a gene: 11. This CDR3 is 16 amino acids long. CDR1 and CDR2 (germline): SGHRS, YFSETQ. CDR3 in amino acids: CADREGDGTGANVLTF. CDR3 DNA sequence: TGCGCCGACCGGGAGGGCGACGGGACTGGGGCCAACGTCCTGACTTTC. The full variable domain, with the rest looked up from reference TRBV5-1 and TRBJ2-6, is KAGVTQTPRYLIKTRGQQVTLSCSPISGHRSVSWYQQTPGQGLQFLFEYFSETQRNKGNFPGRFSGRQFSNSRSEMNVSTLELGDSALYLCADREGDGTGANVLTFGAGSRLTVL.

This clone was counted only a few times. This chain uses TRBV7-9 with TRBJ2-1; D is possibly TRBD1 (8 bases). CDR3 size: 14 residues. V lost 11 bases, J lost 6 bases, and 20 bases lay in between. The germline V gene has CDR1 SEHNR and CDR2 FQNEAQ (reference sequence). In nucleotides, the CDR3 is TGTGCCGGGGAGGGGGACAGGCCAGTCAATGAGCAGTTCTTC. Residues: CAGEGDRPVNEQFF.

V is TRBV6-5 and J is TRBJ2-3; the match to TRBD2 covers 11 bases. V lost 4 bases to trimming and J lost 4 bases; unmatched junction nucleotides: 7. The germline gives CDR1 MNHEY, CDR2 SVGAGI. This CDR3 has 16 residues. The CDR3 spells CASSSHSGRGADTQYF. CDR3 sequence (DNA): TGTGCCAGCAGTTCCCATAGCGGGAGGGGGGCAGATACGCAGTATTTT.

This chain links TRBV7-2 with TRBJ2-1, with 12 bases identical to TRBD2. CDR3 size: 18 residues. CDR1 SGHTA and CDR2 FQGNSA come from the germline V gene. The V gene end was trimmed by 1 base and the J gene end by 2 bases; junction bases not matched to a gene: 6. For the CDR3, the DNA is TGTGCCAGCAGCTTAGTTCCTAGCGGGGGGGCAACCTACAATGAGCAGTTCTTC. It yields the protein CASSLVPSGGATYNEQFF.

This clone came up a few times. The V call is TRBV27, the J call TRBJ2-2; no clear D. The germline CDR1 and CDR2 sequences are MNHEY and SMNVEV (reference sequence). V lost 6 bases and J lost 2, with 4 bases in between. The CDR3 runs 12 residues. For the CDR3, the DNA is TGTGCCAGCAGCCCTAACACCGGGGAGCTGTTTTTT. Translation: CASSPNTGELFF.

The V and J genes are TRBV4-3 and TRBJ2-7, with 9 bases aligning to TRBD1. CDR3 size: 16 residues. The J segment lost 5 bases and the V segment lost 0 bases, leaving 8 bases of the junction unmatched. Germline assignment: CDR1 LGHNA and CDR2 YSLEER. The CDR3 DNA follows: TGCGCCAGCAGCCAAGATCAGGGGACAGGGAGCAACGAGCAGTACTTC. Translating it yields CASSQDQGTGSNEQYF.

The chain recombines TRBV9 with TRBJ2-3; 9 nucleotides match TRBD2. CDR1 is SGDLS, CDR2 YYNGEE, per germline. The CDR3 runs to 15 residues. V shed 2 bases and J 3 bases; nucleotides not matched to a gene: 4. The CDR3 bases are TGTGCCAGCAGCGTTAGCGGGAGCGGGACAGATACGCAGTATTTT. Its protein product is CASSVSGSGTDTQYF.

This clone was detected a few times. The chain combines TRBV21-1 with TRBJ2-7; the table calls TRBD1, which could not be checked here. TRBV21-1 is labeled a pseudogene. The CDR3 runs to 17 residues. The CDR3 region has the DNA TGTGCCAGCAGCGCCCACTTAGACAGGGGGCGCCTATACGAGCAGTACTTC. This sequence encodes CASSAHLDRGRLYEQYF.

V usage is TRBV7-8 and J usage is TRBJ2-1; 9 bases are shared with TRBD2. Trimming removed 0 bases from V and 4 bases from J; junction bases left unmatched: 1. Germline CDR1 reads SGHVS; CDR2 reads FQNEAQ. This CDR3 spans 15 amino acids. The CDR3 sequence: CASSLATSGYNEQFF. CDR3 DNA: TGTGCCAGCAGCTTAGCGACTAGCGGATACAATGAGCAGTTCTTC.

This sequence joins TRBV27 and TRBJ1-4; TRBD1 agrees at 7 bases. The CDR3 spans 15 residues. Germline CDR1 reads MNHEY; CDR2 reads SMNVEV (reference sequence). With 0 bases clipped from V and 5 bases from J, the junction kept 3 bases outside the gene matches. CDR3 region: CASSLSRGENEKLFF. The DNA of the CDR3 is TGTGCCAGCAGTTTATCCAGGGGGGAGAATGAAAAACTGTTTTTT.

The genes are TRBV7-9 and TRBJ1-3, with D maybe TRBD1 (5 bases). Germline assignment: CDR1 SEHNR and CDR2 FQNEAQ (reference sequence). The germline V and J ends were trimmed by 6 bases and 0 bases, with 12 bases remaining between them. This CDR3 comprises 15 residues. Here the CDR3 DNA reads TGTGCCAGCAGTCCCGACAGTCTCTCTGGAAACACCATATATTTT. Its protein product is CASSPDSLSGNTIYF.